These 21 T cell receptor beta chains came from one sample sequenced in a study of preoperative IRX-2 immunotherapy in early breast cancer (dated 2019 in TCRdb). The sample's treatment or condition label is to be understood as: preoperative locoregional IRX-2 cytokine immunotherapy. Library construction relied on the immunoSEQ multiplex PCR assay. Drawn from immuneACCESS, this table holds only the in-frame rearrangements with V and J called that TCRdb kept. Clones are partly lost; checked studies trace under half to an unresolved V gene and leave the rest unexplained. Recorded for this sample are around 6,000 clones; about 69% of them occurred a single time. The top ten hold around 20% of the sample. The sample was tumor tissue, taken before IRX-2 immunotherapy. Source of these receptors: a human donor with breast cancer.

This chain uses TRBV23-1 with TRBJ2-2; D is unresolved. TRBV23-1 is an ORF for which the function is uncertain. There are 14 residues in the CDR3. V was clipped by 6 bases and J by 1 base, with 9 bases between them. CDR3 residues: CASSFTRNTGELFF. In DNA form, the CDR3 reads TGCGCCAGCAGCTTTACGAGGAACACCGGGGAGCTGTTTTTT.

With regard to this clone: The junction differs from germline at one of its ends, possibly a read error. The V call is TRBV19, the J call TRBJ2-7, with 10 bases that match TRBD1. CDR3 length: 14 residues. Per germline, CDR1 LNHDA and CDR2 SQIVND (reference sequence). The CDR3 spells CASSRDRGSYEQYF. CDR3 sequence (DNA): TGTGCCAGTAGTCGGGACAGGGGATCCTATGAGCAGTACTTC.

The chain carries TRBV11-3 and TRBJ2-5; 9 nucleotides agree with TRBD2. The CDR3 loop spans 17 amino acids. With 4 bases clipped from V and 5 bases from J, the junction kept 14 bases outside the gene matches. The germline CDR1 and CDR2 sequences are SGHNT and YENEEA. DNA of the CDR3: TGTGCCAGCAGCTCGGGTTTGTTTAGCGGGGGAGAGGAGACCCAGTACTTC. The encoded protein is CASSSGLFSGGEETQYF.

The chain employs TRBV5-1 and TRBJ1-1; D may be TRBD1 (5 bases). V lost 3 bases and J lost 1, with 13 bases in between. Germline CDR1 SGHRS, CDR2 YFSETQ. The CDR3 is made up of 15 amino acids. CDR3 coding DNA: TGCGCCAGCAGCTCTACGGGACTGTCGAACACTGAAGCTTTCTTT. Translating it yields CASSSTGLSNTEAFF.

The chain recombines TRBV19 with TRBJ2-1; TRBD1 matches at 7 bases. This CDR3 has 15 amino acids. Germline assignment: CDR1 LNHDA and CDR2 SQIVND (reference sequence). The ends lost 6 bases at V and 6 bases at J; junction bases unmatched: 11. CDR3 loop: CASRSSQGDINEQFF. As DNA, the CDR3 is TGTGCCAGTAGATCCTCGCAGGGGGATATCAATGAGCAGTTCTTC.

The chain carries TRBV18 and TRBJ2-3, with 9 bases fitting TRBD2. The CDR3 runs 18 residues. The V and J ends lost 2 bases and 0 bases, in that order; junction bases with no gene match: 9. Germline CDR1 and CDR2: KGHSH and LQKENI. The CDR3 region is CASSPRAGGPTSTDTQYF. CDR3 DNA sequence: TGTGCCAGCTCACCAAGGGCGGGGGGGCCGACTAGCACAGATACGCAGTATTTT.

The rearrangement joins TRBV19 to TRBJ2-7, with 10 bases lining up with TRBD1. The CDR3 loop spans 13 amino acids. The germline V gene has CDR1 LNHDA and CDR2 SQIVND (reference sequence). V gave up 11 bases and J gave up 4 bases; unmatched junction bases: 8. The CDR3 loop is CAVGGQGLYEQYF. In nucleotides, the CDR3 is TGTGCCGTCGGGGGACAGGGGTTATACGAGCAGTACTTC.

The CDR3 DNA sequence: TGTGCCAGCAGCTGGGGACTCCTCCAAGAGACCCAGTACTTC. Its protein product is CASSWGLLQETQYF. The chain is built from TRBV7-4 and TRBJ2-5; a possible D gene is TRBD2 (6 bases). The CDR3 spans 14 residues. V was shortened by 4 bases and J by 1 base, with 10 bases between the two germline ends. The germline gives CDR1 SGHVT, CDR2 SQSDAQ.

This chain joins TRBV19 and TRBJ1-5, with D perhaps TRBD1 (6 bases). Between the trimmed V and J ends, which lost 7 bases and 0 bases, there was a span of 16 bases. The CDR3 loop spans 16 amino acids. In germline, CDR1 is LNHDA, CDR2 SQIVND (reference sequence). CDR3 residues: CASTTGGLYSNQPQHF. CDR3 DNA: TGTGCCAGTACCACCGGGGGCCTATATAGCAATCAGCCCCAGCATTTT.

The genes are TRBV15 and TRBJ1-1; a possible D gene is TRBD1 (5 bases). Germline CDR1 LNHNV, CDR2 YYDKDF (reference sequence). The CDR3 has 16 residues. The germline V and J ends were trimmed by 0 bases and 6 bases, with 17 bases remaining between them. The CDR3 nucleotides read TGTGCCACCAGCAGAGATGTCGAGGGACCCAACGCTGAAGCTTTCTTT. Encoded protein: CATSRDVEGPNAEAFF.

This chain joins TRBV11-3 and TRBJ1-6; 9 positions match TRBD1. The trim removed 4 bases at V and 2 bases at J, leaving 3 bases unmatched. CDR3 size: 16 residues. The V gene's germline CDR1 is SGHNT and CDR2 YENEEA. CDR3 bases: TGTGCCAGCAGCTCCCGGACAGGGGCCTATAATTCACCCCTCCACTTT. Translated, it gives CASSSRTGAYNSPLHF.

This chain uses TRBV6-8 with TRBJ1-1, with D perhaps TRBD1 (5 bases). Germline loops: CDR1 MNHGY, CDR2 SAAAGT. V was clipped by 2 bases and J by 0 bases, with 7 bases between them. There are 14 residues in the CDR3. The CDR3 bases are TGTGCCAGCAGTTACGGGACCATGAACACTGAAGCTTTCTTT. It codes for CASSYGTMNTEAFF.

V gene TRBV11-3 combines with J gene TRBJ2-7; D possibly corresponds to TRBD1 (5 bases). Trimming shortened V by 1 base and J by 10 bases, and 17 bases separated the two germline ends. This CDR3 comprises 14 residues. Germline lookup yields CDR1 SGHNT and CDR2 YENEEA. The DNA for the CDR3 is TGTGCCAGCAGCTTAGGAGTAACCCCAGGGATCCAGTACTTC. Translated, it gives CASSLGVTPGIQYF.

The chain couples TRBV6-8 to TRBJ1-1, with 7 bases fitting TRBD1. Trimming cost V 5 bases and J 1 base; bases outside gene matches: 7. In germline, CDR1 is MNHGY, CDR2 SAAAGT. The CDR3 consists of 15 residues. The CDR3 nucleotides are TGTGCCAGCAGTAGCACGGGACAGCCGAACACTGAAGCTTTCTTT. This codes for CASSSTGQPNTEAFF.

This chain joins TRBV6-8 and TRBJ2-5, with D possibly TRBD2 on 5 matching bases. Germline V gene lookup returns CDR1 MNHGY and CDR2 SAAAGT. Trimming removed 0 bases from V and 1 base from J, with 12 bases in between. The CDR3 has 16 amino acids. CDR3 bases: TGTGCCAGCAGTTACTCTACGGGAAAGGGCCAAGAGACCCAGTACTTC. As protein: CASSYSTGKGQETQYF.

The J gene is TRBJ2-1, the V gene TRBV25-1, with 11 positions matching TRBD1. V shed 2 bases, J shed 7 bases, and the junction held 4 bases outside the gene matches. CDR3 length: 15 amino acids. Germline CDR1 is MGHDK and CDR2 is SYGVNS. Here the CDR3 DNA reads TGTGCCAGCAGTGAAGCGGGACAGGGGGGGAATGAGCAGTTCTTC. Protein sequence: CASSEAGQGGNEQFF.

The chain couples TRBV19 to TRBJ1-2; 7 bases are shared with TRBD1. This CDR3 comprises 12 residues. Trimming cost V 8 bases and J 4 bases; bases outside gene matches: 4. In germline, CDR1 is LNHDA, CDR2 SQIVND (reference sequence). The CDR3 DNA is TGTGCCAGTGAGACAGGGCGCTATGGCTACACCTTC. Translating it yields CASETGRYGYTF.

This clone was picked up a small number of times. As DNA, the CDR3 is TGTGCCAGCAGCTTGTCGCCGGACAGGGGAGGAAAACTGTTTTTT. The encoded protein is CASSLSPDRGGKLFF. The chain couples TRBV11-3 to TRBJ1-4, with TRBD1 matching 9 bases. The trim removed 3 bases at V and 10 bases at J, leaving 9 bases unmatched. This CDR3 is 15 amino acids long. Germline CDR1 is SGHNT and CDR2 is YENEEA.

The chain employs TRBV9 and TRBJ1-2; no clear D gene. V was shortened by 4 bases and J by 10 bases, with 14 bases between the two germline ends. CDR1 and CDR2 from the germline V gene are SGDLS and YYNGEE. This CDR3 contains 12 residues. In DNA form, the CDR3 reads TGTGCCAGCAGCTTAGGGAGGGTCGTCTACACCTTC. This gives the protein CASSLGRVVYTF.

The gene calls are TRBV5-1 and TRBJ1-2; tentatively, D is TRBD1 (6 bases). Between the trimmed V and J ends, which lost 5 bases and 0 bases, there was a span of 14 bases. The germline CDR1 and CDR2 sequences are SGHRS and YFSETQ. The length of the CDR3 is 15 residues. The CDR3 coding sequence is TGCGCCAGCAGATACTCACAGGGCCCTAACTATGGCTACACCTTC. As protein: CASRYSQGPNYGYTF.

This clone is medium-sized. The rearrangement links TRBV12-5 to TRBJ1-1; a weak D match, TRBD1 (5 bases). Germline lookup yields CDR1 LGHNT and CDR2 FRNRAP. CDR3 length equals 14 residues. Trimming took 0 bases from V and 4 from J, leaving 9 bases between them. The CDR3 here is CASGLVQGRTEAFF. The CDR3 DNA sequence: TGTGCTAGTGGTTTGGTCCAGGGCCGCACTGAAGCTTTCTTT. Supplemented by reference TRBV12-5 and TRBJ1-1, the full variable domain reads DARVTQTPRHKVTEMGQEVTMRCQPILGHNTVFWYRQTMMQGLELLAYFRNRAPLDDSGMPKDRFSAEMPDATLATLKIQPSEPRDSAVYFCASGLVQGRTEAFFGQGTRLTVV.